This T cell receptor (beta chain) was documented in a study of early T cells in non-severe SARS-CoV-2 infection. Study at large: Chains were not paired, and sequencing was done on bulk RNA from unsorted whole blood.

cDNA molecules, individually, were tagged with unique molecular identifiers. TCRdb recomputed calls from the 5' RACE reads with MiXCR, one row per CDR3 protein. The sample consists of 46,000 or so distinct CDR3 sequences, around 3.6% of them appearing once. This clonotype was counted ten times or more. The antigen is undetermined. V lost 6 bases and J 2 bases, leaving 15 bases between the germline ends. The CDR3 covers 15 residues. In germline, CDR1 is LGHNA, CDR2 YNFKEQ. Whole-study findings and limits: VDJdb-based matching was biased toward anti-spike CD8 responses and missed private and CD4 specificities.

Source material: whole blood. V is TRBV4-2 and J is TRBJ2-3; possible D gene TRBD2, 6 bases. The receptor comes from an adult who was a healthcare worker with PCR-confirmed SARS-CoV-2 infection or an uninfected control (not recorded which). The CDR3 sequence is CASRGTSSNTDTQYF. CDR3 DNA: TGTGCCAGCAGGGGGACTTCATCAAACACAGATACGCAGTATTTT.